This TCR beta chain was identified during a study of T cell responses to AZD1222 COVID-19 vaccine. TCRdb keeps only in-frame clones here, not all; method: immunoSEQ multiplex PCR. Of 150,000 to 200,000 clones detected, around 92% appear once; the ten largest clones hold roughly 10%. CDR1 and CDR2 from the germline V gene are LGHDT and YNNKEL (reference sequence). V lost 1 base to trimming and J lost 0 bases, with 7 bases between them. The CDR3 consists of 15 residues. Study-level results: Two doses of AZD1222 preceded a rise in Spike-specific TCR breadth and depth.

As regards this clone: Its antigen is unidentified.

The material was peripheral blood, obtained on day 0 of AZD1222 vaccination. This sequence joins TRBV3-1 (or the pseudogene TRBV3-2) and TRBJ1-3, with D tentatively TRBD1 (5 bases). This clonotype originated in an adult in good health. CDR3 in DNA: TGTGCCAGCAGCCAAGGACAGTCCTCTGGAAACACCATATATTTT. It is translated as CASSQGQSSGNTIYF.